One and the same sample provided the 2 T cell receptor beta chains below, sequenced in a study of tumor-infiltrating lymphocytes in primary liver carcinoma. For each extraction, RNA and DNA were obtained together from around 18-30 mg of unsorted bulk tissue. A primer matching the constant region was used to make TCR beta cDNA from 500 to 650 ng of total RNA. Three rounds of nested multiplex PCR with slightly modified ARM-PCR produced TCR beta libraries. Rounds one and two of PCR, each of roughly 10 cycles, were primed with TRBV1-TRBV30 forward primers and a C-beta reverse primer. MiXCR was run by TCRdb on the multiplex PCR reads, yielding one entry per CDR3 protein. Among 40,000 to 55,000 distinct CDR3 sequences listed, about 80% were seen once. The specimen was liver tumor tissue from sampling region 5. Stated subset: tumor region T5, tumor centre. These receptors all stem from a man in his forties with primary liver carcinoma and hepatitis B virus infection.

Turning to this clonotype: One junction end does not reproduce the germline sequence, and a read error may be involved. DNA for the CDR3: TGTGCCAGCAGCCAGACACTGGCTTCACTCCTCCGCTTT. Translated, it gives CASSQTLASLLRF. The rearrangement joins TRBV11-1 to TRBJ1-6, with D hard to call. The CDR3 contains 13 residues. Germline V lookup: CDR1 SGHAT, CDR2 FQDESV (reference sequence). Looking up the rest from reference TRBV11-1 and TRBJ1-6 gives the full variable domain: EAEVAQSPRYKITEKSQAVAFWCDPISGHATLYWYRQILGQGPELLVQFQDESVVDDSQLPKDRFSAERLKGVDSTLKIQPAELGDSAMYLCASSQTLASLLRFGNGTRLTVT.

On this clonotype itself: Since a much larger clone is just one base distant, this may be a read error. This chain uses TRBV28 with TRBJ2-1; 11 positions match TRBD2. The CDR3 has 19 amino acids. Per germline, CDR1 MDHEN and CDR2 SYDVKM. The CDR3 region has the DNA TGTGCCAGCAGTTTATACCACTTTCCGGGACTAGCGGAGCACAATAAGCAGTTCTTC. It yields the protein CASSLYHFPGLAEHNKQFF.